These 26 T cell receptor beta chains share one sample of origin, sequenced in a study of Ad26.COV2.S vaccination and SARS-CoV-2 variants. Documented treatment: around 19 received Ad26.COV2.S at low or high dose, single or two shots; five or six received placebo; per-sample allocation not given. The samples date from day 63 after the first vaccine or placebo injection. Sequencing used immunoSEQ multiplex PCR; TCRdb keeps in-frame clones, though not all of them. The table lists some 390,000 clones, around 85% of them singletons, with approximately 3.7% in the top ten. Sequencing used peripheral blood, obtained in a trial of Ad26.COV2.S vaccine versus placebo. These receptors were collected from a person between 18 and 59 years old who received the Ad26.COV2.S COVID-19 vaccine or a placebo.

This clone has a single count. The V and J genes are TRBV7-2 and TRBJ1-1; the D is unclear. The CDR3 runs 15 residues. The germline gives CDR1 SGHTA, CDR2 FQGNSA. V was shortened by 3 bases and J by 4 bases, with 15 bases between the two germline ends. Written as DNA, the CDR3 is TGTGCCAGCAGCTTCAATTTTCTTACCACCACTGAAGCTTTCTTT. Amino acids: CASSFNFLTTTEAFF.

This chain connects TRBV29-1 to TRBJ1-1, with D hard to call. The V end lost 6 bases, the J end lost 5 bases, and 13 bases lay between the germline ends. The CDR3 consists of 12 residues. Germline V gene lookup returns CDR1 SQVTM and CDR2 ANQGSEA. CDR3 sequence (DNA): TGCAGCGTCTACATGGGAGGGACTGAAGCTTTCTTT. It codes for CSVYMGGTEAFF.

The chain combines TRBV2 with TRBJ1-2, with D tentatively TRBD1 (6 bases). Trimming shortened V by 10 bases and J by 5 bases, and 20 bases separated the two germline ends. This CDR3 has 14 residues. In germline, CDR1 is SNHLY, CDR2 FYNNEI. As DNA, the CDR3 is TGTGCCACCCGACGGGACACGCCGAGATATGGCTACACCTTC. It translates to CATRRDTPRYGYTF.

The chain uses TRBV9 and TRBJ2-1; weak D call: TRBD1 (6 bases). CDR1 and CDR2 (germline): SGDLS, YYNGEE. The CDR3 extends over 15 amino acids. V gave up 3 bases and J gave up 7 bases, with 17 bases separating them. CDR3: CASSGLGARRNEQFF. The CDR3 DNA reads TGTGCCAGCAGCGGGCTGGGGGCCCGACGGAATGAGCAGTTCTTC.

The CDR3, as DNA: TGCGCCAGCAGCGCTGGTGTGACGGCAGAGTATGGCTACACCTTC. It codes for CASSAGVTAEYGYTF. This chain connects TRBV5-1 to TRBJ1-2; D unresolved. V lost 4 bases, J lost 5 bases, and 18 bases lay in between. This CDR3 contains 15 residues. Germline V CDR1 and CDR2: SGHRS, YFSETQ.

This clone showed up just a few times. V is TRBV19 and J is TRBJ1-6; possibly TRBD1 for D (5 bases). The CDR3 runs to 15 residues. The germline V and J ends were trimmed by 10 bases and 7 bases, with 20 bases remaining between them. The germline gives CDR1 LNHDA, CDR2 SQIVND (reference sequence). CDR3: CATKKSGTGNSPLHF. CDR3 nucleotide sequence: TGTGCCACTAAAAAATCGGGCACAGGAAATTCACCCCTCCACTTT.

This chain uses TRBV7-9 with TRBJ2-7, with 7 bases matching TRBD2. Germline loops: CDR1 SEHNR, CDR2 FQNEAQ (reference sequence). There are 16 residues in the CDR3. V lost 5 bases and J lost 0; bases outside the gene matches: 10. CDR3 loop: CASSPGGGPNSYEQYF. The CDR3 nucleotides are TGTGCCAGCAGCCCGGGGGGAGGACCCAACTCCTACGAGCAGTACTTC.

The V gene is TRBV6-5, the J gene TRBJ1-2; 10 bases line up with TRBD1. J was trimmed by 3 bases and V by 0 bases; bases with no gene match: 1. Germline loops: CDR1 MNHEY, CDR2 SVGAGI. This CDR3 contains 15 residues. The CDR3 coding sequence is TGTGCCAGCAGTTACTCGACAGGGGGCCACTATGGCTACACCTTC. Its translation is CASSYSTGGHYGYTF.

Comments on this clone: In the same sample, other DNA sequences code for this CDR3. J is TRBJ1-2 and V is TRBV12-3 or TRBV12-4; D unresolved. Trimming cost V 4 bases and J 3 bases, with 3 bases left between them. The CDR3 is 11 amino acids. The CDR3 DNA reads TGTGCCAGCAGTTCGGACTATGGCTACACCTTC. This sequence encodes CASSSDYGYTF.

In its sample, this clone was seen once. V gene TRBV27 combines with J gene TRBJ2-1, with unresolved D. Germline V gene data show CDR1 as MNHEY and CDR2 as SMNVEV (reference sequence). The CDR3 is 15 amino acids. Trimming shortened V by 1 base and J by 6 bases, and 13 bases separated the two germline ends. For the CDR3, the DNA is TGTGCCAGCAGTTTATATACCCCACGAGGCAATGAGCAGTTCTTC. It translates to CASSLYTPRGNEQFF.

V and J are TRBV30 and TRBJ1-6; 9 bases agree with TRBD1. J lost 4 bases, V lost 4 bases, and 8 bases had no gene match. CDR3 length equals 16 residues. Germline CDR1 is GTSNPN and CDR2 is SVGIG (reference sequence). The CDR3 nucleotides read TGTGCCTGGAAAATCGAGACAGGGGGATATAATTCACCCCTCCACTTT. Translated, it gives CAWKIETGGYNSPLHF.

This sequence joins TRBV29-1 and TRBJ2-1; 7 bases agree with TRBD1. Germline V gene data show CDR1 as SQVTM and CDR2 as ANQGSEA. The CDR3 extends over 16 amino acids. The J segment lost 2 bases and the V segment lost 1 base, leaving 8 bases of the junction unmatched. This chain's CDR3 is CSVEVLRTGAYNEQFF. The CDR3 coding sequence is TGCAGCGTTGAAGTTTTAAGGACAGGTGCCTACAATGAGCAGTTCTTC.

CDR3 DNA: TGTGCCAGTAGTCCTCTCCATCGGACTAGCGGGCAAGAGACCCAGTACTTC. Its protein is CASSPLHRTSGQETQYF. The chain has TRBV19 and TRBJ2-5; TRBD2 matches 11 bases. The CDR3 length is 17 residues. The J segment lost 2 bases and the V segment lost 5 bases, leaving 10 bases of the junction unmatched. Germline assignment: CDR1 LNHDA and CDR2 SQIVND (reference sequence).

This chain uses TRBV10-3 with TRBJ1-5; 8 bases are shared with TRBD1. The CDR3 length is 16 residues. Germline V gene sequence: CDR1 ENHRY, CDR2 SYGVKD. V trimming: 0 bases; J trimming: 6 bases; junction bases outside the gene matches: 7. CDR3 protein: CAISESAAGGGQPQHF. For the CDR3, the DNA is TGTGCCATCAGTGAGTCAGCGGCAGGGGGCGGTCAGCCCCAGCATTTT.

The V and J genes are TRBV19 and TRBJ1-5; D not certain. Germline V gives CDR1 LNHDA, CDR2 SQIVND (reference sequence). V lost 3 bases, J lost 5 bases, and 11 bases lay in between. This CDR3 region has 14 residues. This chain's CDR3 is CASSIFIEDQPQHF. The CDR3 coding sequence is TGTGCCAGTAGTATTTTCATCGAGGATCAGCCCCAGCATTTT.

The rearrangement joins TRBV10-3 to TRBJ2-5, with D perhaps TRBD2 (6 bases). V lost 6 bases and J 5 bases, leaving 25 bases between the germline ends. This CDR3 is built from 17 residues. Germline assignment: CDR1 ENHRY and CDR2 SYGVKD. CDR3 amino acids: CAISPRRGTRWWETQYF. The CDR3 region has the DNA TGTGCCATCAGCCCTCGGCGGGGCACCAGGTGGTGGGAGACCCAGTACTTC.

V gene TRBV5-6 combines with J gene TRBJ2-2; 10 bases match TRBD2. Germline loops: CDR1 SGHDT, CDR2 YYEEEE. V gave up 1 base and J gave up 2 bases; unmatched junction bases: 5. This CDR3 contains 17 residues. The chain's CDR3 is CASSLTSGALNTGELFF. The CDR3 DNA reads as TGTGCCAGCAGCTTGACTAGCGGGGCTTTAAACACCGGGGAGCTGTTTTTT.

The chain has TRBV10-2 and TRBJ2-3; 8 nucleotides line up with TRBD2. The germline CDR1 and CDR2 sequences are WSHSY and SAAADI. The CDR3 spans 15 residues. V shed 4 bases and J 6 bases; nucleotides not matched to a gene: 9. The CDR3 loop reads CASSADGGAGDTQYF. The CDR3 bases are TGCGCCAGCAGTGCCGACGGGGGGGCGGGTGATACGCAGTATTTT.

The chain is built from TRBV7-8 and TRBJ2-5; no definite D call. V gave up 5 bases and J gave up 5 bases, with 15 bases separating them. The germline V gene encodes CDR1 SGHVS and CDR2 FQNEAQ. The CDR3 length is 14 residues. The CDR3 loop is CASSPRWVGETQYF. The DNA of the CDR3 is TGTGCCAGCAGCCCTCGTTGGGTCGGGGAGACCCAGTACTTC.

The rearrangement joins TRBV6-1 to TRBJ2-1; 8 bases agree with TRBD2. Germline trimming cut 1 base from V and 5 bases from J; bases unmatched to any gene: 7. The CDR3 spans 16 residues. Germline CDR1 MNHNS, CDR2 SASEGT. The CDR3 sequence: CASSEVSGLDNNEQFF. Here the CDR3 DNA reads TGTGCCAGCAGTGAAGTTTCGGGACTAGATAACAATGAGCAGTTCTTC.

The V call is TRBV6-5, the J call TRBJ1-6; TRBD1 is a possible D gene (5 bases). Germline V gene data show CDR1 as MNHEY and CDR2 as SVGAGI. The CDR3 covers 12 residues. Trimming took off 11 bases at V and 10 bases at J, with 15 bases between the two ends. CDR3 in DNA: TGTGCCGGCGGGGGGGAAAGATCACCCCTCCACTTT. Translation gives CAGGGERSPLHF.

This clone was seen only once. V gene TRBV4-1 combines with J gene TRBJ1-1; D gene unclear. CDR1 is MGHRA and CDR2 is YSYEKL in the germline V gene. The CDR3 runs 13 residues. V lost 5 bases and J 0 bases, leaving 7 bases between the germline ends. The CDR3 DNA sequence: TGCGCCAGCAGCTTCAGACTGAACACTGAAGCTTTCTTT. Amino acids: CASSFRLNTEAFF.

V is TRBV4-1 and J is TRBJ1-2; D uncertain. The length of the CDR3 is 16 residues. V was cut by 5 bases and J by 3 bases, with 19 bases left in between. Germline V gene lookup returns CDR1 MGHRA and CDR2 YSYEKL. This chain's CDR3 is CASSSTTPGIDYGYTF. CDR3 DNA sequence: TGCGCCAGCAGCTCCACTACTCCCGGGATAGACTATGGCTACACCTTC.

The chain has TRBV4-3 and TRBJ2-1, with D possibly being TRBD1 or TRBD2 (7 bases each). Germline CDR1 is LGHNA and CDR2 is YSLEER. The CDR3 contains 17 residues. With 0 bases removed from V and 2 bases from J, the gap between germline ends came to 14 bases. The CDR3 is CASSQDRGDRAYNEQFF. DNA of the CDR3: TGCGCCAGCAGCCAAGATCGGGGGGACAGAGCCTACAATGAGCAGTTCTTC.

The chain links TRBV5-1 to TRBJ2-2; 8 bases map to TRBD1. V was pared by 3 bases and J by 11 bases, with 9 bases of the junction left unmatched. Germline CDR1 is SGHRS and CDR2 is YFSETQ. CDR3 size: 14 residues. The CDR3 DNA follows: TGCGCCAGCAGCTCTCGACAGGGGACCGAAGAGCTGTTTTTT. It specifies CASSSRQGTEELFF.

This chain connects TRBV19 to TRBJ2-2; D perhaps matches TRBD2 (6 bases). The V gene lost 5 bases and the J gene lost 6 bases, with 10 bases spanning the gap. CDR3 size: 13 residues. Germline values: CDR1 LNHDA, CDR2 SQIVND (reference sequence). The chain's CDR3 is CASSGGSPGELFF. CDR3 sequence (DNA): TGTGCCAGTAGTGGGGGGAGTCCCGGGGAGCTGTTTTTT.